This T cell receptor (beta chain) is drawn from a study of vaccination effects on CD4 cells after COVID-19. Study outcomes and limitations: Clones that were induced by infection or by vaccine showed marked contraction late after vaccination.

Trimming left V 3 bases short and J 10 bases short, with 7 bases between. The CDR3 has 11 amino acids. In germline, CDR1 is SGHAT, CDR2 FQNNGV. Repertoires were generated with immunoSEQ multiplex PCR, while TCRdb's copy carries only in-frame clones and drops some. Of about 79,000 clones detected, around 76% appear once; the ten largest clones hold 1.5% to 2%. Within the ViraFEST assay, antigen-specific CD4+ T cells underwent expansion with viral peptide pools prior to sequencing. Once cultured for roughly nine days, the cells underwent separation to obtain CD4+ T cells. Nucleocapsid antibodies stayed negative before and after vaccination, showing no earlier SARS-CoV-2 infection. Cultures of over 1.5 million PBMC per well contained around 10 IU/ml IL-2 plus 10 ug/ml peptides. Concerning this clone: Antigen: not known.

The chain combines TRBV11-2 with TRBJ2-1, with D tentatively TRBD1 (5 bases). The sequence was collected from a human donor who received a COVID-19 vaccine. Sequenced material: CD4+ T cells from PBMCs cultured with HCoV-229E spike peptides, taken before COVID-19 vaccination. CDR3 sequence: CASSFAGEQFF. The CDR3 nucleotides read TGTGCCAGCAGCTTCGCAGGGGAGCAGTTCTTC.